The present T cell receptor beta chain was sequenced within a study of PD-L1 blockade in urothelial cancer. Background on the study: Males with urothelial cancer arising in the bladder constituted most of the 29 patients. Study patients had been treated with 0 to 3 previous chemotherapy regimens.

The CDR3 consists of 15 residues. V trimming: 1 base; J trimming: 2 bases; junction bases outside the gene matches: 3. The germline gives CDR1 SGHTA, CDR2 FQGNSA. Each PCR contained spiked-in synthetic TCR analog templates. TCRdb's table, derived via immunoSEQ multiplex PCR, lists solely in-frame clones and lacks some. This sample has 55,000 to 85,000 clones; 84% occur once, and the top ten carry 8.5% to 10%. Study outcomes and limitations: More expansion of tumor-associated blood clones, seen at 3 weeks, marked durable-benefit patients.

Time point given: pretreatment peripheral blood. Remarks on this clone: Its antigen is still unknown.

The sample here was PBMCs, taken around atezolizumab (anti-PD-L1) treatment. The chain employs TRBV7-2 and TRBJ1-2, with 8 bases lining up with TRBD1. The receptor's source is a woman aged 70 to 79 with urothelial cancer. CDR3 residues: CASSLGQGANYGYTF. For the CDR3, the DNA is TGTGCCAGCAGCTTAGGGCAGGGGGCAAACTATGGCTACACCTTC. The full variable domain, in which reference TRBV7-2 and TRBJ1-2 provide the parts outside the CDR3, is GAGVSQSPSNKVTEKGKDVELRCDPISGHTALYWYRQSLGQGLEFLIYFQGNSAPDKSGLPSDRFSAERTGGSVSTLTIQRTQQEDSAVYLCASSLGQGANYGYTFGSGTRLTVV.